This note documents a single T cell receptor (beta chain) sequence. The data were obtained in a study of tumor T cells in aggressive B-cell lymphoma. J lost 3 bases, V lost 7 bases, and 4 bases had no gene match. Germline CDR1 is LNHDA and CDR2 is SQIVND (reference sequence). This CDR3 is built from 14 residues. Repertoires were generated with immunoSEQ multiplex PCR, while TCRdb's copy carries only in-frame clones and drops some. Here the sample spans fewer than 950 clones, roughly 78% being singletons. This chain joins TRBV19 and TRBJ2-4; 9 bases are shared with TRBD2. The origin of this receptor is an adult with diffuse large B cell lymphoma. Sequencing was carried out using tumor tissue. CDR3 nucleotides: TGTGCCAGTAAGGCGGGAGGGGACAAAAACATTCAGTACTTC. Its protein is CASKAGGDKNIQYF.